A selection of T cell receptor beta chains follows, all from one sample in a study of CD8 T cells in ankylosing spondylitis. TCRdb itself ran the 5' RACE reads through MiXCR, one entry per CDR3 protein. The repertoire includes around 150,000 distinct CDR3 sequences, approximately 20% of them detected once, and about 8.2% sits in the top ten. The source material was blood, either unsorted or a sorted T cell fraction (not recorded which). The receptors here all came from a male donor with ankylosing spondylitis or in good health (not recorded which). CDR3s include the opening cysteine and the closing phenylalanine or tryptophan. A D gene is named only where the DNA matches it firmly. Size is stated for part of the rows, as once, few or many counts, or as a class when the clone is expanded.

V gene	clone size	CDR3 length	D gene	J gene	CDR3 DNA	CDR3 protein
TRBV5-6	many	11	NA	TRBJ2-4	TGTGCCAGCAGCTTGAGGAACATTCAGTACTTC	CASSLRNIQYF
TRBV19	NA	14	NA	TRBJ2-2	TGTGCCAGTAGTATCGCAGGGACCACCGGGGAGCTGTTTTTT	CASSIAGTTGELFF
TRBV28	NA	15	NA	TRBJ1-2	TGTGCCAGCAGACCCTCCCTGGGGAGCGTTGGGGGCTACACCTTC	CASRPSLGSVGGYTF
TRBV12-3/TRBV12-4	many	15	TRBD2	TRBJ2-2	TGTGCCAGCGTTCTAGCGGGTCCGAACACCGGGGAGCTGTTTTTT	CASVLAGPNTGELFF
TRBV12-3/TRBV12-4	few	15	TRBD1	TRBJ2-5	TGTGCCAGCAGCCGACAGGGACGCCGCCAAGAGACCCAGTACTTC	CASSRQGRRQETQYF
TRBV11-3	many	13	NA	TRBJ2-2	TGTGCCAGCAGCCTCGTTAACACCGGGGAGCTGTTTTTT	CASSLVNTGELFF
TRBV4-1	NA	13	NA	TRBJ2-5	TGCGCCAGCGCTCGGCCGGGCCAAGAGACCCAGTACTTC	CASARPGQETQYF
TRBV12-3/TRBV12-4	NA	14	TRBD1	TRBJ1-4	TGTGCCAGCAGTGGGACAGTGGAGCCTGAAAAACTGTTTTTT	CASSGTVEPEKLFF
TRBV6-1	NA	13	TRBD2	TRBJ2-1	TGTGCCAGCAAGACTAGCGGGGGTAATGAGCAGTTCTTC	CASKTSGGNEQFF
TRBV28	many	15	TRBD2	TRBJ2-3	TGTGCCAGCTTACCAGCGGGAGGGCCCGAGGATACGCAGTATTTT	CASLPAGGPEDTQYF
TRBV6-5	many	14	NA	TRBJ1-2	TGTGCCAGCAGTTACTCGTCAGGGGCCGGGGGCTACACCTTC	CASSYSSGAGGYTF
TRBV2	many	14	NA	TRBJ2-4	TGTGCCAGCAGTGGGAGTAACGGGGAAAACATTCAGTACTTC	CASSGSNGENIQYF
TRBV9	few	15	TRBD1	TRBJ2-7	TGTGCCAGCAGCCCGTCGACAGGGGTGTCCTACGAGCAGTACTTC	CASSPSTGVSYEQYF
TRBV6-1	NA	15	NA	TRBJ1-3	TGTGCCAGCAGTCGGGGACCGTCCTCTGGAAACACCATATATTTT	CASSRGPSSGNTIYF
TRBV10-3	many	12	NA	TRBJ2-1	TGTGCCATCAGTGTGGGGGCCAATGAGCAGTTCTTC	CAISVGANEQFF
TRBV2	few	16	TRBD2	TRBJ2-4	TGTGCCAGCAGGGTCGGACTAGCGGGAGCCAAAAACATTCAGTACTTC	CASRVGLAGAKNIQYF
TRBV3-1	few	15	NA	TRBJ2-5	TGTGCCAGCAGCCAAGATTGGGGGGCGGCGAAGACCCAGTACTTC	CASSQDWGAAKTQYF
TRBV11-2	many	13	NA	TRBJ2-5	TGTGCCAGCAGCTTAGAGGGCCAAGAGACCCAGTACTTC	CASSLEGQETQYF
TRBV10-3	NA	12	NA	TRBJ2-3	TGTGCCATCAGTCCCGGGGCAGCTACGCAGTATTTT	CAISPGAATQYF
TRBV20-1	many	14	TRBD2	TRBJ2-5	TGCAGTGCATCGGGACTAGCGGGAGATCAGACCCAGTACTTC	CSASGLAGDQTQYF
TRBV5-5	many	15	TRBD1	TRBJ2-1	TGTGCCAGCAGCGAGGACAGGGGGCGAATAAATGAGCAGTTCTTC	CASSEDRGRINEQFF
TRBV19	NA	17	NA	TRBJ2-6	TGTGCCAGTAGTATAGTGGGCAGACTCTCTGGGGCCAACGTCCTGACTTTC	CASSIVGRLSGANVLTF
TRBV19	NA	13	NA	TRBJ1-6	TGTGCCAGCGAGAGGACTGCGAATTCACCCCTCCACTTT	CASERTANSPLHF
TRBV5-1	many	15	TRBD1	TRBJ2-7	TGCGCCAGCAGCCCGACCGGGACAGATTCCTACGAGCAGTACTTC	CASSPTGTDSYEQYF
TRBV28	few	16	TRBD1	TRBJ1-2	TGTGCCAGCAGTTCGCACGGGACAGGGGACGACTATGGCTACACCTTC	CASSSHGTGDDYGYTF
TRBV15	many	12	TRBD2	TRBJ2-1	TGTGCCACCAGCCTTCCGGGACTAGGGTCGATCTTC	CATSLPGLGSIF
TRBV15	NA	16	NA	TRBJ2-1	TGTGCCACCAGCAGAGTGGGGGCCCACTCCTACAATGAGCAGTTCTTC	CATSRVGAHSYNEQFF
TRBV2	NA	14	TRBD1	TRBJ1-2	TGTGCCAGCAGGGCCTCTACAGGGGCCTATGGCTACACCTTC	CASRASTGAYGYTF
TRBV7-7	few	13	NA	TRBJ2-1	TGTGCCAGCAGCTTATCATTGGACAATGAGCAGTTCTTC	CASSLSLDNEQFF
TRBV5-1	many	15	NA	TRBJ2-1	TGCGCCAGCAGCTTGGAGTGGTCCCGGTACAATGAGCAGTTCTTC	CASSLEWSRYNEQFF
TRBV5-1	NA	16	NA	TRBJ2-3	TGCGCCAGCAGCTACCTGGGACTGCAACGCACAGATACGCAGTATTTT	CASSYLGLQRTDTQYF
TRBV28	few	18	TRBD2	TRBJ2-2	TGTGCCAGCAGCGAGTTGAGCGGGAGGGCCGGTTTCACCGGGGAGCTGTTTTTT	CASSELSGRAGFTGELFF
TRBV28	few	15	TRBD1	TRBJ2-1	TGTGCCAGCAGTCGCGGACAGGGGTGGTACAATGAGCAGTTCTTC	CASSRGQGWYNEQFF
TRBV7-8	few	14	NA	TRBJ1-1	TGTGCCAGCAGCTACGGGAGGGATTTGGGTGAAGCTTTCTTT	CASSYGRDLGEAFF
TRBV5-1	many	15	TRBD2	TRBJ2-2	TGCGCCAGCAGCTGGCGGGGGGCGAACACCGGGGAGCTGTTTTTT	CASSWRGANTGELFF
TRBV9	once	17	NA	TRBJ2-6	TGTGCCAGCAGCGCCTTTCTTAGGCTCTCTGGGGCCAACGTCCTGACTTTC	CASSAFLRLSGANVLTF
TRBV20-1	many	16	NA	TRBJ2-7	TGCAGTGCTAGAGACCCCCGGGCAGGGGATTCCTACGAGCAGTACTTC	CSARDPRAGDSYEQYF
TRBV5-1	NA	16	TRBD1	TRBJ1-1	TGCGCCAGCAGCGGTGGTCCGACAGGGCCGAACACTGAAGCTTTCTTT	CASSGGPTGPNTEAFF
TRBV12-5	NA	19	TRBD1	TRBJ2-2	TGTGCTAGTGGTTTGGCCGAAAAAGACAGGGTGGAAAACACCGGGGAGCTGTTTTTT	CASGLAEKDRVENTGELFF
TRBV5-1	NA	13	NA	TRBJ2-7	TGCGCCAGCAGCCCAGAGGGCAACTACGAGCAGTACTTC	CASSPEGNYEQYF
TRBV28	many	15	TRBD1	TRBJ2-1	TGTGCCAGCAACCCACGGGGACAGGAGTACAATGAGCAGTTCTTC	CASNPRGQEYNEQFF
TRBV20-1	many	12	NA	TRBJ2-7	TGCAGTGCTAGGTCCCTCGGCAACGAGCAGTACTTC	CSARSLGNEQYF
TRBV7-3	many	13	NA	TRBJ2-1	TGTGCCAGCAGCCCCAGGGGCGGCGATGAGCAGTTCTTC	CASSPRGGDEQFF
TRBV6-1	many	15	TRBD1	TRBJ1-5	TGTGCCACCACTAGCAAGGGACAGTCATATCAGCCCCAGCATTTT	CATTSKGQSYQPQHF
TRBV28	NA	14	NA	TRBJ1-1	TGTGCCAGCAGTCCCCCGGGAGGGTGGGTTGAAGCTTTCTTT	CASSPPGGWVEAFF
TRBV10-2	NA	15	NA	TRBJ1-1	TGCGCCAGCAGTGAGTCGCTGGGGGTGAGAACTGAAGCTTTCTTT	CASSESLGVRTEAFF
TRBV20-1	many	12	NA	TRBJ1-2	TGCAGTGCGCCGGACAGTAACTATGGCTACACCTTC	CSAPDSNYGYTF
TRBV12-3/TRBV12-4	NA	12	NA	TRBJ1-2	TGTGCCAGCAGAGAGGGTAGCTATGGCTACACCTTC	CASREGSYGYTF
TRBV28	many	15	TRBD1	TRBJ2-5	TGTGCCAGCAGTTTAGGGACAGTTTTCCAAGAGACCCAGTACTTC	CASSLGTVFQETQYF
TRBV9	many	14	NA	TRBJ2-7	TGTGCCAGCAGCTTTGGCTGGGGAGACTACGAGCAGTACTTC	CASSFGWGDYEQYF
TRBV27	few	16	NA	TRBJ1-3	TGTGCCAGCAGTTTATCAAGGGAGAGCTCTGGAAACACCATATATTTT	CASSLSRESSGNTIYF
TRBV28	NA	16	NA	TRBJ1-4	TGTGCCAGCAGTTTATGGTCGGCAGGGGAAGGTGAAAAACTGTTTTTT	CASSLWSAGEGEKLFF
TRBV7-9	many	14	NA	TRBJ2-3	TGTGCCAGCCCTGATGAGGGGGGCACAGATACGCAGTATTTT	CASPDEGGTDTQYF